This record looks at one T cell receptor beta chain sequence and its context. The antigen is not known. This entry comes from a study of radiotherapy plus CTLA-4 blockade in lung cancer. On the study more broadly: For 18% of patients, objective responses occurred, and approximately 33% had disease control.

Sequenced by immunoSEQ multiplex PCR; TCRdb stores in-frame clones only, minus some. The sample shows around 78,000 clones, more than 60% of them seen only once. The CDR3 has 14 residues. Germline CDR1 SGHNT, CDR2 YYREEE (reference sequence). Losses at the gene ends were 5 bases for V and 5 bases for J; bases not matched to a gene: 7. Whole-study findings and limits: Tumor-origin TCR clones grew in blood after radiotherapy plus ipilimumab.

Chemo-refractory metastatic non-small-cell lung cancer patients received focal radiation with ipilimumab CTLA-4 blockade. This chain uses TRBV5-4 with TRBJ2-5; 9 nucleotides align to TRBD2. Sequenced material: peripheral blood, taken from a patient treated with radiotherapy plus ipilimumab. The receptor was isolated from a human donor with non-small cell lung cancer who had a partial response to radiotherapy plus ipilimumab. Some clones in this sample may be carry-over from other donors' samples. CDR3 amino acids: CASSWTSEGETQYF. DNA of the CDR3: TGTGCCAGCAGTTGGACTAGCGAAGGCGAGACCCAGTACTTC.